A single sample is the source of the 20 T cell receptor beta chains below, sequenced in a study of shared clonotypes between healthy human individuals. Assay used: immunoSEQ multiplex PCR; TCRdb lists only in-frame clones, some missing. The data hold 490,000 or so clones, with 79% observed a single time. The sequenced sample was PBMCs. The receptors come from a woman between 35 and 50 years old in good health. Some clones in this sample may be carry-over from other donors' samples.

The chain's CDR3 is CSAARTEEWIGEAFF. CDR3 DNA: TGCAGCGCGGCCCGGACAGAGGAGTGGATTGGTGAAGCTTTCTTT. The rearrangement links TRBV29-1 to TRBJ1-1; tentatively, D is TRBD1 (6 bases). V was cut by 7 bases and J by 7 bases, with 25 bases left in between. Germline V lookup: CDR1 SQVTM, CDR2 ANQGSEA. The CDR3 covers 15 residues.

CDR3 sequence (DNA): TGTGCCATCAGTGAAACAGGGCCGAGGCAGCCCCAGCATTTT. It codes for CAISETGPRQPQHF. The genes are TRBV10-3 and TRBJ1-5, with D perhaps TRBD1 (6 bases). Germline CDR1 ENHRY, CDR2 SYGVKD. Trimming pared 3 bases from V and 7 bases from J, leaving 13 bases between. CDR3 length: 14 amino acids.

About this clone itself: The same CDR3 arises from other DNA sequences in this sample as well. The CDR3: CAISRDPNTEAFF. CDR3 DNA sequence: TGTGCCATCAGCCGGGATCCGAACACTGAAGCTTTCTTT. This chain connects TRBV10-3 to TRBJ1-1; no clear D gene. The CDR3 has 13 amino acids. Trimming left V 6 bases short and J 1 base short, with 9 bases between. Germline assignment: CDR1 ENHRY and CDR2 SYGVKD.

The CDR3: CASRLGLALTDTQYF. CDR3 nucleotide sequence: TGTGCCAGCAGGTTGGGACTAGCCCTCACAGATACGCAGTATTTT. The rearrangement links TRBV28 to TRBJ2-3; 9 nucleotides agree with TRBD2. The CDR3 totals 15 residues. V shed 6 bases, J shed 2 bases, and the junction held 6 bases outside the gene matches. CDR1 and CDR2 from the germline V gene are MDHEN and SYDVKM.

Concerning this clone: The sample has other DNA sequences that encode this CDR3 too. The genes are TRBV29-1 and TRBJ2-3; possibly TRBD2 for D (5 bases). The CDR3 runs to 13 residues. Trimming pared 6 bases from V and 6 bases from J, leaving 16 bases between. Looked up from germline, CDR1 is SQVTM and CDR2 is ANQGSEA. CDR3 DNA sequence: TGCAGCGTCCGCGGGTTGAACACGGATACGCAGTATTTT. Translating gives CSVRGLNTDTQYF.

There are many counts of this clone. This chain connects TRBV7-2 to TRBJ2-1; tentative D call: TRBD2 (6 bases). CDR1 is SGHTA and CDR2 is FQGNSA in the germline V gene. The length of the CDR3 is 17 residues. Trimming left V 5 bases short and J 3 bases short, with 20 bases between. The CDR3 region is CASSTPLAGLSYNEQFF. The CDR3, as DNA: TGTGCCAGCAGCACTCCCCTCGCGGGACTGAGCTACAATGAGCAGTTCTTC.

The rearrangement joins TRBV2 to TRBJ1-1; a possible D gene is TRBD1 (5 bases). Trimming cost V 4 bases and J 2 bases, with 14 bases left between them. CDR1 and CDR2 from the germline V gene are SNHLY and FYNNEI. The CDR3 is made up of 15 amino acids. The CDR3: CASSGGTAGNTEAFF. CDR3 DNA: TGTGCCAGCAGTGGGGGGACCGCTGGAAACACTGAAGCTTTCTTT.

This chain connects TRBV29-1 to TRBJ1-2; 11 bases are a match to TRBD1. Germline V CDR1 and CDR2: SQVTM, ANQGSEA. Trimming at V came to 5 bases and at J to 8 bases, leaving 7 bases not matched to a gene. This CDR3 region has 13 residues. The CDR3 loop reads CSVWTGGASGYTF. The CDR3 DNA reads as TGCAGCGTTTGGACAGGGGGCGCATCCGGCTACACCTTC.

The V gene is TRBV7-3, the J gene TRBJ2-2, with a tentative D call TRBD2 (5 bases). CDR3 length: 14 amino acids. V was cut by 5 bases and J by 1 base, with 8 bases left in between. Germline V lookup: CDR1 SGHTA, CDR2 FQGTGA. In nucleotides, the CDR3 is TGTGCCAGCAGCCCCGGGGTGAACACCGGGGAGCTGTTTTTT. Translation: CASSPGVNTGELFF.

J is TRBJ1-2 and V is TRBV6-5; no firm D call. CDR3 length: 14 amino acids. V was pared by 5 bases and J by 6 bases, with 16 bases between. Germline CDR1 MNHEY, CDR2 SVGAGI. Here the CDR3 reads CASSPNFAANGYTF. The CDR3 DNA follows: TGTGCCAGCAGTCCGAATTTTGCAGCGAATGGCTACACCTTC.

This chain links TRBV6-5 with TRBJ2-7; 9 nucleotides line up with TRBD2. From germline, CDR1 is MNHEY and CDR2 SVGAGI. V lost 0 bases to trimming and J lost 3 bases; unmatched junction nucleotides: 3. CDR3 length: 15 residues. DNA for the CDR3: TGTGCCAGCAGTTACTCGCGGGAGGGCCGCTACGAGCAGTACTTC. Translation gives CASSYSREGRYEQYF.

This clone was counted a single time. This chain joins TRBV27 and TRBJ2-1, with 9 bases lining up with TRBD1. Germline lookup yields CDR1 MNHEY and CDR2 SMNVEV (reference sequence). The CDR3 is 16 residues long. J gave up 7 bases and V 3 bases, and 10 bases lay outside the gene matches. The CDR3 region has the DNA TGTGCCAGCAGTTTCTGGGTGGACAGGGGAGGAAATGAGCAGTTCTTC. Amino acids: CASSFWVDRGGNEQFF.

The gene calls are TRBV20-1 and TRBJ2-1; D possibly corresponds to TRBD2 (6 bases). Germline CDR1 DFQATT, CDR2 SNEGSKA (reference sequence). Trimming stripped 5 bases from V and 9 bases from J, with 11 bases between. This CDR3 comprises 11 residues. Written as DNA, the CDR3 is TGCAGTGCTCCCACTAGCAGTGAGCAGTTCTTC. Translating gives CSAPTSSEQFF.

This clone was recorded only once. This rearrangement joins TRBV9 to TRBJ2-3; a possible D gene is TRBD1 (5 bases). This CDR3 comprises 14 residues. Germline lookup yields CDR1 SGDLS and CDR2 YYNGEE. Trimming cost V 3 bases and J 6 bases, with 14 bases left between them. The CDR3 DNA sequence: TGTGCCAGCAGCGCGGACAACCCTGGGGATACGCAGTATTTT. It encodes CASSADNPGDTQYF.

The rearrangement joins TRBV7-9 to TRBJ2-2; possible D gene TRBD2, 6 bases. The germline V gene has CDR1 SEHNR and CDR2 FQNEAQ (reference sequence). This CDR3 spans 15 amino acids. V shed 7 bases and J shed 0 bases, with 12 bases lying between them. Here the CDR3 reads CASIGLAPNTGELFF. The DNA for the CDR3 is TGTGCCAGCATTGGGCTAGCGCCGAACACCGGGGAGCTGTTTTTT. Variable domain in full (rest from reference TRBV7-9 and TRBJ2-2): DTGVSQNPRHKITKRGQNVTFRCDPISEHNRLYWYRQTLGQGPEFLTYFQNEAQLEKSRLLSDRFSAERPKGSFSTLEIQRTEQGDSAMYLCASIGLAPNTGELFFGEGSRLTVL.

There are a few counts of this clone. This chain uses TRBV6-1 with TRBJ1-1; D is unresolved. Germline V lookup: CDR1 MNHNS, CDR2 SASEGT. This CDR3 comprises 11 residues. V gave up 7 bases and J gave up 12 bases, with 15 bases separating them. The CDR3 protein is CASTLGRETFF. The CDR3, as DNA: TGTGCCAGCACCCTGGGGAGGGAAACTTTCTTT.

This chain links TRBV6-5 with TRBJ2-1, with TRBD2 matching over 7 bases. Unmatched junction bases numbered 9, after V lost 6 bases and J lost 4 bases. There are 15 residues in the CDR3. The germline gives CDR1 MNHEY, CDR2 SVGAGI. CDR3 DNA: TGTGCCAGCAGCCTAGGACTAGTCGGGTACAATGAGCAGTTCTTC. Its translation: CASSLGLVGYNEQFF.

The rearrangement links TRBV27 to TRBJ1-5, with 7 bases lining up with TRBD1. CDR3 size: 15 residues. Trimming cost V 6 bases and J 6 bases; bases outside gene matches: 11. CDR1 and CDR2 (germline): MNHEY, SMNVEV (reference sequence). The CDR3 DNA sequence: TGTGCCAGCAGACCTACAGGGGCGCTAGGTCAGCCCCAGCATTTT. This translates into CASRPTGALGQPQHF.

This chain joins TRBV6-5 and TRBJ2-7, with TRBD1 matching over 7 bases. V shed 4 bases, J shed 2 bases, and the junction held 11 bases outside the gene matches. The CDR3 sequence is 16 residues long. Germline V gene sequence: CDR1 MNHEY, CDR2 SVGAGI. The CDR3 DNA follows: TGTGCCAGCAGTTTAGAGGGAACAGGGGACGCCTACGAGCAGTACTTC. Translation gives CASSLEGTGDAYEQYF.

CDR3: CASSHGGQTEKGAQYF. Written as DNA, the CDR3 is TGCGCCAGCAGCCATGGGGGACAGACGGAGAAGGGGGCCCAGTACTTC. The chain links TRBV5-1 to TRBJ2-5; 7 nucleotides align to TRBD1. With V trimmed by 4 bases and J by 9 bases, 18 bases remained unmatched. The CDR3 length is 16 residues. Germline CDR1 and CDR2: SGHRS and YFSETQ.